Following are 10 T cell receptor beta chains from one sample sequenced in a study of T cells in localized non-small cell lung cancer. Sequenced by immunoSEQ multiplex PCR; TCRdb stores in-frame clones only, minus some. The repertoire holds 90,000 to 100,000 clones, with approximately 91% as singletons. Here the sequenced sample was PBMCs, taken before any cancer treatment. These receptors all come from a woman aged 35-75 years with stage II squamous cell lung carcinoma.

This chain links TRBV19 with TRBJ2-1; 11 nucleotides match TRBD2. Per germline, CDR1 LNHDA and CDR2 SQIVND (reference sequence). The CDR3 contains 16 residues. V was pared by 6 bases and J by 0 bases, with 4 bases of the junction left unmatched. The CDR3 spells CASRPGTSGSYNEQFF. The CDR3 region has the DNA TGTGCCAGTAGACCTGGGACTAGCGGCTCCTACAATGAGCAGTTCTTC.

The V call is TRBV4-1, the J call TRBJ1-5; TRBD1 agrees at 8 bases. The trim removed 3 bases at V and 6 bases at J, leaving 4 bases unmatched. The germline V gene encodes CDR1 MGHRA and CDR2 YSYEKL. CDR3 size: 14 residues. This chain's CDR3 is CASSHRQGSQPQHF. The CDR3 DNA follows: TGCGCCAGCAGCCACAGACAGGGGAGTCAGCCCCAGCATTTT.

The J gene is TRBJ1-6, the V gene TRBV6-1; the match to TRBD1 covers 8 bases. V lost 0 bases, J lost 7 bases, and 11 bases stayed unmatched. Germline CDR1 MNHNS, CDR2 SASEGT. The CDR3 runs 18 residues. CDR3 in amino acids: CASSEAAAGGQANSPLHF. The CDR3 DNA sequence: TGTGCCAGCAGTGAAGCGGCTGCGGGGGGACAGGCGAATTCACCCCTCCACTTT.

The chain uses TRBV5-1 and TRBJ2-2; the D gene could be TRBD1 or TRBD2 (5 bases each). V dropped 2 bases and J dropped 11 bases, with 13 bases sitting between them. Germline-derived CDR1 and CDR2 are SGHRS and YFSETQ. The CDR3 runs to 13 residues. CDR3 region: CASSLLRDHELFF. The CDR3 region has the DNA TGCGCCAGCAGCTTATTAAGGGACCATGAGCTGTTTTTT.

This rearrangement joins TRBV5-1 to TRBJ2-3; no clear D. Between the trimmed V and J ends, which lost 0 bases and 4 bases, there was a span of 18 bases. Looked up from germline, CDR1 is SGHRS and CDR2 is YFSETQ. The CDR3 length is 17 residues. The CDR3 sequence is CASSLARVGLSADTQYF. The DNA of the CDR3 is TGCGCCAGCAGCTTGGCCAGAGTAGGGCTAAGCGCAGATACGCAGTATTTT. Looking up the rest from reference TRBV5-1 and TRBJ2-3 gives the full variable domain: KAGVTQTPRYLIKTRGQQVTLSCSPISGHRSVSWYQQTPGQGLQFLFEYFSETQRNKGNFPGRFSGRQFSNSRSEMNVSTLELGDSALYLCASSLARVGLSADTQYFGPGTRLTVL.

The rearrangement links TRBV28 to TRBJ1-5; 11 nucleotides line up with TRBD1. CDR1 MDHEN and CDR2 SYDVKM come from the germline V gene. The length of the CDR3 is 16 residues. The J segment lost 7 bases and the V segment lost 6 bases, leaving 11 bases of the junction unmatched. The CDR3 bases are TGTGCCAGCAGCCCCCCGGGACAGGGGGAATGGCAGCCCCAGCATTTT. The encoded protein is CASSPPGQGEWQPQHF.

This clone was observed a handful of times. The CDR3: CASSPQGGGSPLHF. CDR3 bases: TGTGCCAGCAGCCCACAGGGGGGAGGTTCACCCCTCCACTTT. The chain employs TRBV7-9 and TRBJ1-6, with TRBD1 matching 8 bases. CDR3 length: 14 amino acids. The V and J ends lost 5 bases and 9 bases, in that order; junction bases with no gene match: 6. The germline V gene encodes CDR1 SEHNR and CDR2 FQNEAQ (reference sequence).

The CDR3 is CASSSGPGDTEAFF. CDR3 coding DNA: TGTGCCAGCAGCTCCGGCCCGGGGGACACTGAAGCTTTCTTT. The chain couples TRBV7-9 to TRBJ1-1; D perhaps matches TRBD1 (5 bases). Trimming removed 4 bases from V and 3 bases from J, with 12 bases in between. Germline V gives CDR1 SEHNR, CDR2 FQNEAQ (reference sequence). CDR3 length: 14 residues.

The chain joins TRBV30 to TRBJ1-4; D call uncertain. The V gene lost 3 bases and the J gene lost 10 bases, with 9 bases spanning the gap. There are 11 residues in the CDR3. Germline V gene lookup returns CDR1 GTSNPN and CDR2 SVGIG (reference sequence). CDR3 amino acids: CAWRAEGKLFF. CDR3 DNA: TGTGCCTGGAGAGCGGAGGGAAAACTGTTTTTT.

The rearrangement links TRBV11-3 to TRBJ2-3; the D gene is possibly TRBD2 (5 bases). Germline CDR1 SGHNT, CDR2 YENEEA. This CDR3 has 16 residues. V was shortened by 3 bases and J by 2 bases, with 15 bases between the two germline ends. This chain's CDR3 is CASSLAGGFFTDTQYF. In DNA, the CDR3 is TGTGCCAGCAGCTTGGCAGGAGGATTCTTCACAGATACGCAGTATTTT.